This T cell receptor (beta chain) is drawn from a study of shared clonotypes between healthy human individuals. Worth noting for this clone: Its target is not known.

Terminally differentiated effector memory CD45RA+ cells were excluded by CCR7 positive selection of CD45RO-negative cells. Assay runs were performed at deep level. This table comes from immunoSEQ multiplex PCR, and its TCRdb copy is limited to in-frame clones, with some not included. The repertoire includes millions of clones, about 95% of them detected once, and roughly 1% sits in the top ten. CDR3 length equals 13 residues. V was pared by 5 bases and J by 6 bases, with 14 bases between. CDR1 is MNHEY and CDR2 is SMNVEV in the germline V gene (reference sequence). Study observations and caveats: Naive subsets generally exceeded memory subsets in estimated richness.

The sequence was obtained from a man aged 18 to 35 in good health. This chain links TRBV27 with TRBJ2-7; D may be TRBD1 or TRBD2 (5 bases each). Sequences were obtained from naive CD8+ T cells sorted from blood. As DNA, the CDR3 is TGTGCCAGCAGTCTCCGGGGACCTTTCGAGCAGTACTTC. It codes for CASSLRGPFEQYF.